This TCR beta chain was sequenced in a study of T cell responses to AZD1222 COVID-19 vaccine. Study-wide results and caveats: There were repertoire samples only from the period after the peak T cell response. Targets within unmutated variant regions were reportedly found for nearly half of spike-specific TCRs.

Measured with immunoSEQ multiplex PCR; TCRdb has only the in-frame clones, and not every one. The sample comprises about 130,000 clones, approximately 92% of which are singletons, and 0.85% to 1.2% rests with the top ten. Both about-4-week and about-12-week second-dose recipients were combined. The CDR3 extends over 15 amino acids. Trimming took 0 bases from V and 10 from J, leaving 16 bases between them. Germline V gene sequence: CDR1 SGHTA, CDR2 FQGNSA. This clone appeared a few times. Its antigen is currently unknown. The J gene is TRBJ2-1, the V gene TRBV7-2; no clear D. The sequence was obtained from an adult who received the AZD1222 COVID-19 vaccine. Specimen: peripheral blood, collected 28 days after the second AZD1222 dose. The CDR3 region has the DNA TGTGCCAGCAGCTTAGCGCTTGGTCCAGAGAAGGAGCAGTTCTTC. Encoded protein: CASSLALGPEKEQFF.